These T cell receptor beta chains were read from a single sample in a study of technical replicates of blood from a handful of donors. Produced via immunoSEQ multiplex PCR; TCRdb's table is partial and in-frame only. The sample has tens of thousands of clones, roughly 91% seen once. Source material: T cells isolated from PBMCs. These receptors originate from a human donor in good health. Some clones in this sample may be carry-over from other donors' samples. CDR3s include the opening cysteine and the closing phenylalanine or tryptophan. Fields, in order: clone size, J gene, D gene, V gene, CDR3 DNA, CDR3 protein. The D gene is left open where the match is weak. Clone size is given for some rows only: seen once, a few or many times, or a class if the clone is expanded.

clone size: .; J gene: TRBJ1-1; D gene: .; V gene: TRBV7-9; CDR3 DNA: TGTGCCAGCAGCTTACTAATAGAGAACACTGAAGCTTTCTTT; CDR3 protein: CASSLLIENTEAFF
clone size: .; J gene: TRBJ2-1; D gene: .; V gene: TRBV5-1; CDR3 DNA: TGCGCCAGCAGCGATAGATACAATGAGCAGTTCTTC; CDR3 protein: CASSDRYNEQFF
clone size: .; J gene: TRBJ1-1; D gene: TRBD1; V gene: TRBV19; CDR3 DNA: TGTGCCAGTAGTGTATCTCGGACAGGAGGTCAAACTGAAGCTTTCTTT; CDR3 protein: CASSVSRTGGQTEAFF
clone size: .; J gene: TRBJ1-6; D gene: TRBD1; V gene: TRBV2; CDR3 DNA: TGTGCCAGCAGTGAATACGACAGGGATTCACCCCTCCACTTT; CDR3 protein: CASSEYDRDSPLHF
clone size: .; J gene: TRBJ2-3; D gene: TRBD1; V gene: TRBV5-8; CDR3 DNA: TGTGCCAGCAGCTTGTGGGGACAGGGCCCAGATACGCAGTATTTT; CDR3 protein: CASSLWGQGPDTQYF
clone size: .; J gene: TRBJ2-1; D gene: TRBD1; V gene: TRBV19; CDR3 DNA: TGTGCCAGTAGTTCTAGACTCGGGACAGGGTTTGACAATGAGCAGTTCTTC; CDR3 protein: CASSSRLGTGFDNEQFF
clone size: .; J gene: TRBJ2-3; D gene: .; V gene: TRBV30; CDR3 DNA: TGTGCCTGCGTCAAGCGTAGCACAGATACGCAGTATTTT; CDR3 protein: CACVKRSTDTQYF
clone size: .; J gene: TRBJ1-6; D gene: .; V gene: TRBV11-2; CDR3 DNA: TGTGCCAGCAGCTTAGATCTAGTGGGTTTTAATTCACCCCTCCACTTT; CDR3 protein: CASSLDLVGFNSPLHF
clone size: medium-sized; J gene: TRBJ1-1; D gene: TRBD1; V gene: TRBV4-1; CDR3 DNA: TGCGCCAGCAGCTTAGGGACAGGGGGTGCTGAAGCTTTCTTT; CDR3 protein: CASSLGTGGAEAFF
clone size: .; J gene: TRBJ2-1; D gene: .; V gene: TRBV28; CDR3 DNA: TGTGCCAGCAGGGAGGAGGGCCTCAGGAATGAGCAGTTCTTC; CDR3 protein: CASREEGLRNEQFF
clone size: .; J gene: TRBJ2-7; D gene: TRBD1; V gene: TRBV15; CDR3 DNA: TGTGCCACCAGCAGAACCGGGACAGGGGGATCCTACGAGCAGTACTTC; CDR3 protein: CATSRTGTGGSYEQYF
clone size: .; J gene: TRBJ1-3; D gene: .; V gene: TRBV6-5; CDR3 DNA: TGTGCCAGCAGCCTAGGTGGTGGAAACACCATATATTTT; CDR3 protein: CASSLGGGNTIYF
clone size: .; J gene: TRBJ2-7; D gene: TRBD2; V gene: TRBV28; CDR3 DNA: TGTGCCAGCAGTTTTGCGGCTAGCGGGATCTACGAGCAGTACTTC; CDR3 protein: CASSFAASGIYEQYF
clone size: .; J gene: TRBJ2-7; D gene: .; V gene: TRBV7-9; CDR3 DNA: TGTGCCAGCAGATTAGACAGCACCTACGAGCAGTACTTC; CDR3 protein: CASRLDSTYEQYF
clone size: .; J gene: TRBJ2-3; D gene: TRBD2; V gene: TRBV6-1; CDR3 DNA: TGTGCCAGCCCGGCTAGCGGGAGCACAGATACGCAGTATTTT; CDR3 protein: CASPASGSTDTQYF
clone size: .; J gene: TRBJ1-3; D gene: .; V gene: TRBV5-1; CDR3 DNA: TGCGCCAGCAGTTCTGGGGGAGGTGAAAACACCATATATTTT; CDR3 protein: CASSSGGGENTIYF
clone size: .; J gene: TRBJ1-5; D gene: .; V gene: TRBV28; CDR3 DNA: TGTGCCAGCAGTTTGCGGCAGCTAGTTTATAGCAATCAGCCCCAGCATTTT; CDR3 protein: CASSLRQLVYSNQPQHF
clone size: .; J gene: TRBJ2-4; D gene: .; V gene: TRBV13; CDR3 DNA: TGTGCCAGCAGCTTAGCCGTTCCTATGGCCAAAAACATTCAGTACTTC; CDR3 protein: CASSLAVPMAKNIQYF
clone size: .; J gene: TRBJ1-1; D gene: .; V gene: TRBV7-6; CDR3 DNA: TGTGCCAGCAGCTTAATGGAGGCGGACACTGAAGCTTTCTTT; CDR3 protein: CASSLMEADTEAFF
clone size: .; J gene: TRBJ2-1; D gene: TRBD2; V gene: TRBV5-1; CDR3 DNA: TGCGCCAGCAATTCGGGAGGTGATGAGCAGTTCTTC; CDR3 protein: CASNSGGDEQFF
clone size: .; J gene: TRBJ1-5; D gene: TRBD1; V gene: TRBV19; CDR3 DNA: TGTGCCATTACCGGGACAGCCGGGGGGCCCCAGCATTTT; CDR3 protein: CAITGTAGGPQHF
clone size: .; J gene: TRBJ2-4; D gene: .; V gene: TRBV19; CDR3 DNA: TGTGCCAGTAGCTTAGACGAGGGCAAAAACATTCAGTACTTC; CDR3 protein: CASSLDEGKNIQYF
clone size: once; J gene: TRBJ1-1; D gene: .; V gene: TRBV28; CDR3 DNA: TGTGCCAGCAGTCCGACTAAGAACACTGAAGCTTTCTTT; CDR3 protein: CASSPTKNTEAFF
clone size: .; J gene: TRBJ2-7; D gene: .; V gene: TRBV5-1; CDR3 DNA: TGCGCCAGCAGCCCGACCGGACAGAACTACGAGCAGTACTTC; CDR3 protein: CASSPTGQNYEQYF
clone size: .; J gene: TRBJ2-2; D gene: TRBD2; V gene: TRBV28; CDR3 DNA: TGTGCCAGCAGTCCTAAACCGGGACTACCGGGGGAGCTGTTTTTT; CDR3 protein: CASSPKPGLPGELFF
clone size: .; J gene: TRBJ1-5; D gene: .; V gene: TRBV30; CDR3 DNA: TGTGCCTGGAGTGTACCCGACAGTCGCAATCAGCCCCAGCATTTT; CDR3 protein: CAWSVPDSRNQPQHF
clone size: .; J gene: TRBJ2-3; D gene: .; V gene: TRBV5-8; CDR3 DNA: TGTGCCAGCAGCTTGTCTGGGAGGCATACGCAGTATTTT; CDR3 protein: CASSLSGRHTQYF
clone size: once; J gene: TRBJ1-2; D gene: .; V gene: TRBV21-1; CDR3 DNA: TGTGCCAGCAGCCGGGACAGAGGGTCTACTGGGGGCTACACCTTC; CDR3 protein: CASSRDRGSTGGYTF
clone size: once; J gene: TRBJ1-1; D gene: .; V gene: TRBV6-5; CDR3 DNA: TGTGCCAGCAGGACAGTTACTATGAACACTGAAGCTTTCTTT; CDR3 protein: CASRTVTMNTEAFF
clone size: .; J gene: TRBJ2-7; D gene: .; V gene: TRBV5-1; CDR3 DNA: TGCGCCAGCAGCTTCGGACAGACCTACGAGCAGTACTTC; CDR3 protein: CASSFGQTYEQYF
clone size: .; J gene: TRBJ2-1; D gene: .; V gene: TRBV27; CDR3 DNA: TGTGCCAGCAGTTTAGGACATCCCGCGGTCAATGAGCAGTTCTTC; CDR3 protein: CASSLGHPAVNEQFF
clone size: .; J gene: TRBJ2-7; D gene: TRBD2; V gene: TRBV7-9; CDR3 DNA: TGTGCCAGCAGCCTCATGGGACTAGCGGGAGGCGAGCAGTACTTC; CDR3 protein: CASSLMGLAGGEQYF
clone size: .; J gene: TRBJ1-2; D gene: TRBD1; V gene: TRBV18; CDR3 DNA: TGTGCCAGCTCACCGCCCGGGACAGGGTTCGGCGACTATGGCTACACCTTC; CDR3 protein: CASSPPGTGFGDYGYTF
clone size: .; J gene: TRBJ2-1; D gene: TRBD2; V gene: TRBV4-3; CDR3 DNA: TGCGCCAGCAGCCCCCGGCTAGCGGGATCCTACAATGAGCAGTTCTTC; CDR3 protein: CASSPRLAGSYNEQFF
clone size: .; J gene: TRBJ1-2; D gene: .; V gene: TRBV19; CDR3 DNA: TGTGCCAGTAGTATATCTGGCCCGTCGACGCGGGTTAACTATGGCTACACCTTC; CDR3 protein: CASSISGPSTRVNYGYTF
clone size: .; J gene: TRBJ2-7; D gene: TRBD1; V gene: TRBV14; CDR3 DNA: TGTGCCAGCAGTCCCGGGACAGGGATATACGAGCAGTACTTC; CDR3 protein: CASSPGTGIYEQYF
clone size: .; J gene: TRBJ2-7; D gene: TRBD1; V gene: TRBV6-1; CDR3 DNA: TGTGCCACCAAGGGGCAGGGGGAGATTTACGAGCAGTACTTC; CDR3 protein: CATKGQGEIYEQYF
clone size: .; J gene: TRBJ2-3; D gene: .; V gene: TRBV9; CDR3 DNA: TGTGCCAGCAGCGCAGCGGCGGGGGCGGGATATACGCAGTATTTT; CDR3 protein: CASSAAAGAGYTQYF
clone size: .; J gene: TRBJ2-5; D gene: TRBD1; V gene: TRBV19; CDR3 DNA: TGTGCCAGTAGTATGGGGACAGGGGGCATCCAAGAGACCCAGTACTTC; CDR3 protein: CASSMGTGGIQETQYF
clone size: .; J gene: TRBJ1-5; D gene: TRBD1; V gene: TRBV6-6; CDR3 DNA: TGTGCCAGCGGGGACAGGGGTTCGAGCAATCAGCCCCAGCATTTT; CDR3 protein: CASGDRGSSNQPQHF
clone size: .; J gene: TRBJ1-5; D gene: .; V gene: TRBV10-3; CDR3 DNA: TGTGCCATCAGTGTAGACTTAAGCAATCAGCCCCAGCATTTT; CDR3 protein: CAISVDLSNQPQHF
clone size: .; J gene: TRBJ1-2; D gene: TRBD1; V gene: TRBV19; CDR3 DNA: TGTGCCAGTAGCTGGGACAGAAACTATGGCTACACCTTC; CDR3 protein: CASSWDRNYGYTF
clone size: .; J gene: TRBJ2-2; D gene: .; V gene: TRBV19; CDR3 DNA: TGTGCCAGTAGTATGTGGGACTTCAGCACCGGGGAGCTGTTTTTT; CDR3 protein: CASSMWDFSTGELFF
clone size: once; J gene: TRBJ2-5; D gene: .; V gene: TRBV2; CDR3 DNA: TGTGCCAGCACCTTGAGAGGGTTTGGAGAGACCCAGTACTTC; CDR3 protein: CASTLRGFGETQYF
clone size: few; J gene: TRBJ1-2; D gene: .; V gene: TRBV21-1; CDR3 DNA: TGTGCCAGCAGGGATGGGACAGGGCCCTATGGCTACACCTTC; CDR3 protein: CASRDGTGPYGYTF
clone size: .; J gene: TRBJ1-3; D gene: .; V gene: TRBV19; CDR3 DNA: TGTGCCAGTAGTAACCGGGGGGTCAGTCCGAGCTCTGGAAACACCATATATTTT; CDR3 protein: CASSNRGVSPSSGNTIYF
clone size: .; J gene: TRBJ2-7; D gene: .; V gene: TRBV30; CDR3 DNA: TGTGCCTGGAGGGGGGACTTTAGGGGAGAGCAGTACTTC; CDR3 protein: CAWRGDFRGEQYF
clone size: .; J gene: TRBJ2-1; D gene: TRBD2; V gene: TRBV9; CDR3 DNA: TGTGCCAGCTCTTCGACTAGCGGGAATTACAATGAGCAGTTCTTC; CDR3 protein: CASSSTSGNYNEQFF
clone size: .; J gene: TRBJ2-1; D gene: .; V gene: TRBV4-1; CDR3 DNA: TGCGCCAGCAGCCAAGAGGGGCAAGAGAGGTATGAGCAGTTCTTC; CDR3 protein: CASSQEGQERYEQFF
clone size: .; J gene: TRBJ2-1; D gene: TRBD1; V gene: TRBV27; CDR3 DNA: TGTGCCAGCAGTTTGGACAGGGCCAATGAGCAGTTCTTC; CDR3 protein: CASSLDRANEQFF
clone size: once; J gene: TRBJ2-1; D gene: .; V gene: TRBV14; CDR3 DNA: TGTGCCAGCAGCCAAAACCCCGGGAGTTACACCTACAATGAGCAGTTCTTC; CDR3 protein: CASSQNPGSYTYNEQFF
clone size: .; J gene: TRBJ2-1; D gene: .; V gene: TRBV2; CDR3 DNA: TGTGCCAGCAGTGCAGGGTATGAGCAGTTCTTC; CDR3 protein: CASSAGYEQFF
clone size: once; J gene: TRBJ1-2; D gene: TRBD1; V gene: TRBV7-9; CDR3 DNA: TGTGCCAGCAGCCCGACAGGGACCTATGGCTACACCTTC; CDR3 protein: CASSPTGTYGYTF
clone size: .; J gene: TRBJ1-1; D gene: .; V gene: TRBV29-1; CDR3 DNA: TGCAGCGCCTGGGCCTCAGGGCAGACTGAAGCTTTCTTT; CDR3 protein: CSAWASGQTEAFF
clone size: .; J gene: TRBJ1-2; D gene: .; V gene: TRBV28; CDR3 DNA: TGTGCCAGCAGTTTCAACAGGGCCTATGGCTACACCTTC; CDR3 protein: CASSFNRAYGYTF
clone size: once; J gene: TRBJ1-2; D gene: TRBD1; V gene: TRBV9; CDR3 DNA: TGTGCCAGCAGCGTAGGAGGGACAGGGTCTTGGTATGGCTACACCTTC; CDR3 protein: CASSVGGTGSWYGYTF
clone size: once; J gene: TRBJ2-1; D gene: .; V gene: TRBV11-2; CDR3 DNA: TGTGCCAGCAGCTTAGATCCTAGTAATGAGCAGTTCTTC; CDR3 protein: CASSLDPSNEQFF